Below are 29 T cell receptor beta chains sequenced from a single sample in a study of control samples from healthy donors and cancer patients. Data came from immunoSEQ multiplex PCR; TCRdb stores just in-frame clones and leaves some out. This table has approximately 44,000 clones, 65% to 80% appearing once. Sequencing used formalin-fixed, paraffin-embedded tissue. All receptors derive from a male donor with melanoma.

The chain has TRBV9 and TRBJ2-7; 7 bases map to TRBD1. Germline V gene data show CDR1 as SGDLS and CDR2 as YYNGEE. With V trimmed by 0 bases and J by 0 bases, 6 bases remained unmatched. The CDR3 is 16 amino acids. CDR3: CASSVGLDRLSYEQYF. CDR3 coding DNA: TGTGCCAGCAGCGTAGGGTTGGACAGGCTCTCCTACGAGCAGTACTTC.

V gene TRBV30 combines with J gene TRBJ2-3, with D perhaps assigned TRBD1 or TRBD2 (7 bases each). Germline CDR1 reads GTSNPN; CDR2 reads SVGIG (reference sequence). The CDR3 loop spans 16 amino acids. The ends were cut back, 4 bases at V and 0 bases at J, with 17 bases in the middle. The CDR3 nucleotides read TGTGCCTGGACCAGGGGGGGCACCTCTAGCACAGATACGCAGTATTTT. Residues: CAWTRGGTSSTDTQYF.

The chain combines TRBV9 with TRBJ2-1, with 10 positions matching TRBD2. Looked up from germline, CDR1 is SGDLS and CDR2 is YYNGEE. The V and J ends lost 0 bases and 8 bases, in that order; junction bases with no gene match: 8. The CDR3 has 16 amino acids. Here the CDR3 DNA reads TGTGCCAGCAGCGTAGGCCTAGCGGGAGAATTTCATGAGCAGTTCTTC. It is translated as CASSVGLAGEFHEQFF.

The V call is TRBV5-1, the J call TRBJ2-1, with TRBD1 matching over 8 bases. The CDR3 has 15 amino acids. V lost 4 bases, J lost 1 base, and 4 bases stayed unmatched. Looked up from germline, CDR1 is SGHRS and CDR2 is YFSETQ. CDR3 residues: CASSPTGESYNEQFF. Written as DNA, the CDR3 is TGCGCCAGCAGCCCGACAGGGGAGTCCTACAATGAGCAGTTCTTC.

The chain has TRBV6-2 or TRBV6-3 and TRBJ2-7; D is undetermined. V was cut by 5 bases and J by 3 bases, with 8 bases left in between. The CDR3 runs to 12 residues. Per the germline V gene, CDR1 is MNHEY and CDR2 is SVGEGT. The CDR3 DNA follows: TGTGCCAGCAGTCCAGGAATCTACGAGCAGTACTTC. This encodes CASSPGIYEQYF.

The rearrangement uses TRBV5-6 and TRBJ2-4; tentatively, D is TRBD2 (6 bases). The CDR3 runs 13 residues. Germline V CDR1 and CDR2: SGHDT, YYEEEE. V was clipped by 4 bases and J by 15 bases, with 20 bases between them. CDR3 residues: CASSAPSRELLYF. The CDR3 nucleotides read TGTGCCAGCAGCGCCCCTTCACGGGAGCTTCTGTACTTC.

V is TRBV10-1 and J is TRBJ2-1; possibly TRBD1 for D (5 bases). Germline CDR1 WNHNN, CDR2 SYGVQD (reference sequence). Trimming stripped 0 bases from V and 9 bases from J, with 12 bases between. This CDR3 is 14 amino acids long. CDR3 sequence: CASSESGDRGEQFF. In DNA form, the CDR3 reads TGCGCCAGCAGTGAGTCAGGTGATAGGGGTGAGCAGTTCTTC.

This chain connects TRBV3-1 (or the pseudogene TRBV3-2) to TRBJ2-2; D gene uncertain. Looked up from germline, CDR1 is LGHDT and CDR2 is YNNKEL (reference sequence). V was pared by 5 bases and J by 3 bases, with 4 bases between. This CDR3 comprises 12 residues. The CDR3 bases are TGTGCCAGCAGCTCCTACACCGGGGAGCTGTTTTTT. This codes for CASSSYTGELFF.

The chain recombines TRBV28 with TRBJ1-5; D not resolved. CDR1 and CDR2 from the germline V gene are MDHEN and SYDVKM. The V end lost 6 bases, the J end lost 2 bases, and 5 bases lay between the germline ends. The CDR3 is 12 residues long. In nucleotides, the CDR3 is TGTGCCAGCAGGGAGGGCAATCAGCCCCAGCATTTT. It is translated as CASREGNQPQHF.

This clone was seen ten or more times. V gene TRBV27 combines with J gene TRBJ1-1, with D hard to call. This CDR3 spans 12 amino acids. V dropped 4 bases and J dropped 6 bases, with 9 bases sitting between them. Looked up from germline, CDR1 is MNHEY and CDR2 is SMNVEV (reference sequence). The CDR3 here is CASSSRFSEAFF. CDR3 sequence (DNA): TGTGCCAGCAGTTCCAGGTTTTCTGAAGCTTTCTTT.

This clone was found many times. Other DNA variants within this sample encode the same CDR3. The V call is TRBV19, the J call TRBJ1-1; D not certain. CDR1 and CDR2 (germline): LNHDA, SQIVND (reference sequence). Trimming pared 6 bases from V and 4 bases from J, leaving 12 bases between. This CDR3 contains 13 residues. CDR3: CASRRTAATEAFF. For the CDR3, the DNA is TGTGCCAGTAGAAGGACCGCGGCCACTGAAGCTTTCTTT. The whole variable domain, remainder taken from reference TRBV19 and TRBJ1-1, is DGGITQSPKYLFRKEGQNVTLSCEQNLNHDAMYWYRQDPGQGLRLIYYSQIVNDFQKGDIAEGYSVSREKKESFPLTVTSAQKNPTAFYLCASRRTAATEAFFGQGTRLTVV.

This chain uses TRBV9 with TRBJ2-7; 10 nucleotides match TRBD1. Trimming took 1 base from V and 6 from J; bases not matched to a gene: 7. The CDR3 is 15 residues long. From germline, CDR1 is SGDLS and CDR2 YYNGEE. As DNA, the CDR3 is TGTGCCAGCAGCGTAAGAGCGGGACAGGGGACCGAGCAGTACTTC. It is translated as CASSVRAGQGTEQYF.

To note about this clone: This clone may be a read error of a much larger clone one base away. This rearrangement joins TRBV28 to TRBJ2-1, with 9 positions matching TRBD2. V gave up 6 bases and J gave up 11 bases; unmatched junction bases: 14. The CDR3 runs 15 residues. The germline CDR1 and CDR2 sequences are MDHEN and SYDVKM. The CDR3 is CASRPPGLAIDKQFF. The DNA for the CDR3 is TGTGCCAGCAGGCCACCGGGACTAGCTATCGATAAGCAGTTCTTC. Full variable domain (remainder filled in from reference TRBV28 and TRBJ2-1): DVKVTQSSRYLVKRTGEKVFLECVQDMDHENMFWYRQDPGLGLRLIYFSYDVKMKEKGDIPEGYSVSREKKERFSLILESASTNQTSMYLCASRPPGLAIDKQFFGPGTRLTVL.

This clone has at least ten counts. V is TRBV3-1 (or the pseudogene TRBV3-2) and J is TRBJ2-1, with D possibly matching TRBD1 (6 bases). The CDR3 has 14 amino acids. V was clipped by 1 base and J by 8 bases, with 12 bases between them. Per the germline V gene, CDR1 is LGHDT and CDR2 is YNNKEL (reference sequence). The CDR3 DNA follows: TGTGCCAGCAGCCAAGTACAGGGTAAGGATGAGCAGTTCTTC. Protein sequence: CASSQVQGKDEQFF.

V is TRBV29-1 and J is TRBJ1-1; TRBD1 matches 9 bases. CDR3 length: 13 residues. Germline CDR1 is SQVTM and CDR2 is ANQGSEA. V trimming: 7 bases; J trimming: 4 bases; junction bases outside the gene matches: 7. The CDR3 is CSGSTGGVTEAFF. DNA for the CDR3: TGCAGCGGCTCCACAGGGGGCGTCACTGAAGCTTTCTTT.

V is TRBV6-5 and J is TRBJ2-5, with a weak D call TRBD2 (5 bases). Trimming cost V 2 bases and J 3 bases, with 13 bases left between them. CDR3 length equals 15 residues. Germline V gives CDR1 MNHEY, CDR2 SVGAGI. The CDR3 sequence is CASSYTGWGKETQYF. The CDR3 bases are TGTGCCAGCAGTTACACGGGATGGGGTAAAGAGACCCAGTACTTC.

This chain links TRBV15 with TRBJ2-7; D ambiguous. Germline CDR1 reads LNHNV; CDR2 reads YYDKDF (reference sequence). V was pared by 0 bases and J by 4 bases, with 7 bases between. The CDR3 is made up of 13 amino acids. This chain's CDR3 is CATSRDSGYEQYF. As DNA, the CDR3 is TGTGCCACCAGCAGAGATTCCGGATACGAGCAGTACTTC.

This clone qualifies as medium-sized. CDR3 DNA: TGTGCCAGCTCCGGGACTAGCGGGACAGTTTGGGGTACGCAGTATTTT. As protein: CASSGTSGTVWGTQYF. The chain links TRBV27 to TRBJ2-3; the match to TRBD2 covers 13 bases. V lost 8 bases and J lost 8; bases outside the gene matches: 13. Germline V gene sequence: CDR1 MNHEY, CDR2 SMNVEV (reference sequence). The CDR3 is 16 amino acids.

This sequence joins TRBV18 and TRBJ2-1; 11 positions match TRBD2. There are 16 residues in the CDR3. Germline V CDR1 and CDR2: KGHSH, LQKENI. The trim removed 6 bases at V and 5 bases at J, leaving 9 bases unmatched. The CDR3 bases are TGTGCCAGCTCCCCCCCCGGGACTAGCGGCCACAATGAGCAGTTCTTC. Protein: CASSPPGTSGHNEQFF.

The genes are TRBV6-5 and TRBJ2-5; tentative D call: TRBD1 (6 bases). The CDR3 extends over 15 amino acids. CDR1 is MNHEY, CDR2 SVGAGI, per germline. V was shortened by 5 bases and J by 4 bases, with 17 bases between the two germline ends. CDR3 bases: TGTGCCAGCAGTCTCGAGGGACATAAGGGAGAGACCCAGTACTTC. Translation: CASSLEGHKGETQYF.

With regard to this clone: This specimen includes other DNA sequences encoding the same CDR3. The CDR3 spells CASSLTGYGYTF. The DNA for the CDR3 is TGTGCCAGCAGTTTAACGGGCTATGGCTACACCTTC. The J gene is TRBJ1-2, the V gene TRBV28; D gene unclear. Germline loops: CDR1 MDHEN, CDR2 SYDVKM. The CDR3 extends over 12 amino acids. Trimming shortened V by 2 bases and J by 4 bases, and 5 bases separated the two germline ends.

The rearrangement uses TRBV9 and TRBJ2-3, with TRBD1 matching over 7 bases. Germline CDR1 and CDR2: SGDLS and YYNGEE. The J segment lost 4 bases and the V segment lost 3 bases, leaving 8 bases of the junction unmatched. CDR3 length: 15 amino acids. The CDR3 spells CASSDFGQDADTQYF. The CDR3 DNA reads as TGTGCCAGCAGCGATTTCGGACAGGACGCAGATACGCAGTATTTT.

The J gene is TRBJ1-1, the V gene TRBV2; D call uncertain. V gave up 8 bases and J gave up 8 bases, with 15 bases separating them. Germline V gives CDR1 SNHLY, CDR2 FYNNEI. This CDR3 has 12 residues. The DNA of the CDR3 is TGTGCCAGCGGCCGACACGACCTAGAAGCTTTCTTT. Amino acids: CASGRHDLEAFF.

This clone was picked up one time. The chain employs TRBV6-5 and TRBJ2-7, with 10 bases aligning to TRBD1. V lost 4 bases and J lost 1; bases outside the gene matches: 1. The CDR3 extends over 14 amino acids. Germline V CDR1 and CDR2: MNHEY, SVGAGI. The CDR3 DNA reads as TGTGCCAGCAGTTTGGGACAGGGGTCCTACGAGCAGTACTTC. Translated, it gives CASSLGQGSYEQYF.

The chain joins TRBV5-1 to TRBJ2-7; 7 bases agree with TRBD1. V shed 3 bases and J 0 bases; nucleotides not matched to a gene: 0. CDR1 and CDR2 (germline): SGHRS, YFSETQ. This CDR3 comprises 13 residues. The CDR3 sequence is CASSWDSSYEQYF. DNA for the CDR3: TGCGCCAGCAGCTGGGACAGCTCCTACGAGCAGTACTTC.

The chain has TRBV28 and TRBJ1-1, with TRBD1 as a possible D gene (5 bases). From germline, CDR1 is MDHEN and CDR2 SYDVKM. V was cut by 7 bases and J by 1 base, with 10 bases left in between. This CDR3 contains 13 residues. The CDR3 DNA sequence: TGTGCCAGCAATGGGGGGACGAACACTGAAGCTTTCTTT. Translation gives CASNGGTNTEAFF.

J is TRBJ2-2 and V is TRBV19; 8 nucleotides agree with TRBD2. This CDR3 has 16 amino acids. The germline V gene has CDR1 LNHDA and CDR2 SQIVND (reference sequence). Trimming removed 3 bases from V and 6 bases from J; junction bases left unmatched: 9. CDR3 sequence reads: CASSISGTRAAGELFF. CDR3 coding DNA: TGTGCCAGTAGTATTTCCGGGACTAGGGCGGCCGGGGAGCTGTTTTTT.

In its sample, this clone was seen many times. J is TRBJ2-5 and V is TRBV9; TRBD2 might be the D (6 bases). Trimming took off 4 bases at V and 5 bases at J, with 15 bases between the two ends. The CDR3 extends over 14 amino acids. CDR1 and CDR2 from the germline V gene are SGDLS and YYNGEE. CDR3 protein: CASSKGQAGETQYF. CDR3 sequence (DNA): TGTGCCAGCAGCAAGGGCCAGGCGGGGGAGACCCAGTACTTC.

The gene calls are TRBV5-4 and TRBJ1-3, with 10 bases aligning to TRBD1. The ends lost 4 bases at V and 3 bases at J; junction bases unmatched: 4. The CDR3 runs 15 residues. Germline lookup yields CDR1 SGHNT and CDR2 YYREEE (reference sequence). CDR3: CASSLDRGRGNTIYF. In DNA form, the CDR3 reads TGTGCCAGCAGCCTTGACAGGGGGCGTGGAAACACCATATATTTT.